A selection of T cell receptor beta chains follows, all from one sample in a study of persistence of HIV-infected CD4 T cells. Antigens of these TCRs are unknown. Some clones are missing from TCRdb's copy, which holds only in-frame ones; the method was immunoSEQ multiplex PCR. The table has under 40,000 clones, roughly 82% seen once. The sequencing here drew on CD4+ T cells sorted from PBMCs after roughly 18-hour stimulation, taken from a patient who received antiretroviral therapy. These receptors originate from an adult woman with HIV who was CMV-seropositive. CDR3s include the opening cysteine and the closing phenylalanine or tryptophan. Each record gives: CDR3 DNA, CDR3 protein, V gene, D gene, J gene, clone size. D genes are given only for firm matches. Some rows have no size entry. The others give once, few or many, or a class for an expanded clone.

cdr3_nt: TGTGCCAGCAGCTCGGGGCGAGCGAACACTGAAGCTTTCTTT; cdr3_aa: CASSSGRANTEAFF; v_call: TRBV7-3; d_call: -; j_call: TRBJ1-1; clone_size: few
cdr3_nt: TGCGCCAGCTCCCCACAGGGGGCGACCTCGGGGTTCTTT; cdr3_aa: CASSPQGATSGFF; v_call: TRBV4-1; d_call: TRBD1; j_call: TRBJ1-1; clone_size: -
cdr3_nt: TGTGCCAGCAGTGAAGTTGGGCTGGGCTTGGGATCACCCCTCCACTTT; cdr3_aa: CASSEVGLGLGSPLHF; v_call: TRBV6-1; d_call: -; j_call: TRBJ1-6; clone_size: few
cdr3_nt: TGTGCCAGCTCCTCCCGGACCCTGAACACCGGGGAGCTGTTTTTT; cdr3_aa: CASSSRTLNTGELFF; v_call: TRBV18; d_call: -; j_call: TRBJ2-2; clone_size: -
cdr3_nt: TGTGCCAGCAGCTTAGTCACTAGCGGGGGTCCTTATACGCAGTATTTT; cdr3_aa: CASSLVTSGGPYTQYF; v_call: TRBV7-2; d_call: TRBD2; j_call: TRBJ2-3; clone_size: -
cdr3_nt: TGCGCCAGCAGTCAATGTCGGTCGGGGGATAGCAATCAGCCCCAGCATTTT; cdr3_aa: CASSQCRSGDSNQPQHF; v_call: TRBV23-1; d_call: -; j_call: TRBJ1-5; clone_size: -
cdr3_nt: TGTGCCAGCAGCACACGAACAGGGGGGGCTTCAAATGAGCAGTTCTTC; cdr3_aa: CASSTRTGGASNEQFF; v_call: TRBV7-3; d_call: -; j_call: TRBJ2-1; clone_size: -
cdr3_nt: TGTGCCAGCAGCCAAGAGGTTCGCACAGATACGCAGTATTTT; cdr3_aa: CASSQEVRTDTQYF; v_call: TRBV3-1/TRBV3-2; d_call: -; j_call: TRBJ2-3; clone_size: -
cdr3_nt: TGTGCCAGCAGTCGAACTTACCTCGCGGTAAGGGGTAATTCACCCCTCCACTTT; cdr3_aa: CASSRTYLAVRGNSPLHF; v_call: TRBV27; d_call: -; j_call: TRBJ1-6; clone_size: -
cdr3_nt: TGTGCCAGCAGTTTAAAAGGGTATGGCTACACCTTC; cdr3_aa: CASSLKGYGYTF; v_call: TRBV28; d_call: -; j_call: TRBJ1-2; clone_size: -
cdr3_nt: TGTGCCTGGAGTGCGATTAGAGATACGCAGTATTTT; cdr3_aa: CAWSAIRDTQYF; v_call: TRBV30; d_call: -; j_call: TRBJ2-3; clone_size: -
cdr3_nt: TGTGCCTGGAGTGCTGGGGGAGTACGGGAGCAGTACTTC; cdr3_aa: CAWSAGGVREQYF; v_call: TRBV30; d_call: -; j_call: TRBJ2-7; clone_size: -
cdr3_nt: TGTGCCAGCAGCCCCATGAACACTGAAGCTTTCTTT; cdr3_aa: CASSPMNTEAFF; v_call: TRBV12-3/TRBV12-4; d_call: -; j_call: TRBJ1-1; clone_size: -
cdr3_nt: TGTGCCAGCAGCTTAGGCGGGAGCCGCTCCTACGAGCAGTACTTC; cdr3_aa: CASSLGGSRSYEQYF; v_call: TRBV7-2; d_call: TRBD2; j_call: TRBJ2-7; clone_size: -
cdr3_nt: TGTGCCAGCGCCACAGGGGGCGCGGGCACTGAAGCTTTCTTT; cdr3_aa: CASATGGAGTEAFF; v_call: TRBV5-5; d_call: TRBD1; j_call: TRBJ1-1; clone_size: -
cdr3_nt: TGCAGCGTTGAGCGACCCGGGACAGGGAACAATGAGCAGTTCTTC; cdr3_aa: CSVERPGTGNNEQFF; v_call: TRBV29-1; d_call: TRBD1; j_call: TRBJ2-1; clone_size: -
cdr3_nt: TGTGCCAGCAGTTTAGGCTGGGATGAGCAGTTCTTC; cdr3_aa: CASSLGWDEQFF; v_call: TRBV12-3/TRBV12-4; d_call: -; j_call: TRBJ2-1; clone_size: once
cdr3_nt: TGTGCCATCAGTGCCCAGACTAGCGGGGGGACCAGATACAATGAGCAGTTCTTC; cdr3_aa: CAISAQTSGGTRYNEQFF; v_call: TRBV10-3; d_call: TRBD2; j_call: TRBJ2-1; clone_size: -
cdr3_nt: TGTGCCAGCAGCCAAGGCCTAGGGGAAGCTGGCTACACCTTC; cdr3_aa: CASSQGLGEAGYTF; v_call: TRBV14; d_call: -; j_call: TRBJ1-2; clone_size: -
cdr3_nt: TGTGCCAGCAGCAAAGGGGGGGACTATGGCTACACCTTC; cdr3_aa: CASSKGGDYGYTF; v_call: TRBV9; d_call: -; j_call: TRBJ1-2; clone_size: -
cdr3_nt: TGTGCCAGTAAAGGAGGCGGGGCCGGCAATCAGCCCCAGCATTTT; cdr3_aa: CASKGGGAGNQPQHF; v_call: TRBV19; d_call: -; j_call: TRBJ1-5; clone_size: -
cdr3_nt: TGTGCCAGCAGCTCTAGACAGGGGCCCACCTACGAGCAGTACTTC; cdr3_aa: CASSSRQGPTYEQYF; v_call: TRBV5-6; d_call: TRBD1; j_call: TRBJ2-7; clone_size: -
cdr3_nt: TGCGCCAGCAGCCTCCGCAGGGGAGACACAGATACGCAGTATTTT; cdr3_aa: CASSLRRGDTDTQYF; v_call: TRBV5-1; d_call: -; j_call: TRBJ2-3; clone_size: -
cdr3_nt: TGTGCCAGCGGGGGACAGGGTAATAGCAATCAGCCCCAGCATTTT; cdr3_aa: CASGGQGNSNQPQHF; v_call: TRBV6-6; d_call: TRBD1; j_call: TRBJ1-5; clone_size: -
cdr3_nt: TGTGCCAGCAGTTCCCCCGACGGGACTAACTATGGCTACACCTTC; cdr3_aa: CASSSPDGTNYGYTF; v_call: TRBV28; d_call: -; j_call: TRBJ1-2; clone_size: -
cdr3_nt: TGTGCCAGCAGAGGACAGTTGGGCAATCAGCCCCAGCATTTT; cdr3_aa: CASRGQLGNQPQHF; v_call: TRBV2; d_call: -; j_call: TRBJ1-5; clone_size: -
cdr3_nt: TGCAGCGCACCGGGACAGAACAATGAGCAGTTCTTC; cdr3_aa: CSAPGQNNEQFF; v_call: TRBV29-1; d_call: TRBD1; j_call: TRBJ2-1; clone_size: -
cdr3_nt: TGTGCCAGCTCACCCACCGGGACAGGAGTCAATGAGCAGTTCTTC; cdr3_aa: CASSPTGTGVNEQFF; v_call: TRBV18; d_call: TRBD1; j_call: TRBJ2-1; clone_size: -